These 31 T cell receptor beta chains originate from one sample sequenced in a study of T cells in Graves' hyperthyroidism and ophthalmopathy. The TCR beta CDR3 regions underwent amplification using RNA transcripts as the source. When the TCR CDR3 underwent first-round RT-PCR, the HTBI primer set was used. TCRdb fed the multiplex PCR reads into MiXCR, producing one record per CDR3 protein. The sample holds some 350,000 distinct CDR3 sequences, 20% to 25% seen once. Sequencing was carried out using blood. These receptors originate from a man aged 50 to 59 with Graves' hyperthyroidism.

CDR3 sequence reads: CASSLDLGMRLGYTF. The DNA of the CDR3 is TGTGCCAGCAGCTTGGATCTGGGAATGCGTCTCGGCTACACCTTC. The V gene is TRBV5-6, the J gene TRBJ1-2, with D unclear. V lost 0 bases and J 8 bases, leaving 17 bases between the germline ends. CDR1 SGHDT and CDR2 YYEEEE come from the germline V gene. The CDR3 spans 15 residues.

V usage is TRBV5-1 and J usage is TRBJ2-2; no clear D. This CDR3 comprises 13 residues. Germline V gene sequence: CDR1 SGHRS, CDR2 YFSETQ. Trimming shortened V by 4 bases and J by 7 bases, and 11 bases separated the two germline ends. CDR3 nucleotide sequence: TGCGCCAGCAGCCCCTATCTTGGCGGGGAGCTGTTTTTT. Encoded protein: CASSPYLGGELFF.

J is TRBJ2-6 and V is TRBV18; D remains unclear. The CDR3 is 17 residues long. V lost 3 bases to trimming and J lost 0 bases, with 12 bases between them. The germline V gene encodes CDR1 KGHSH and CDR2 LQKENI. CDR3 in amino acids: CASSPLRWGSGANVLTF. CDR3 DNA: TGTGCCAGCTCACCCCTGCGTTGGGGCTCTGGGGCCAACGTCCTGACTTTC. The complete variable domain, with remaining parts taken from reference TRBV18 and TRBJ2-6, reads NAGVMQNPRHLVRRRGQEARLRCSPMKGHSHVYWYRQLPEEGLKFMVYLQKENIIDESGMPKERFSAEFPKEGPSILRIQQVVRGDSAAYFCASSPLRWGSGANVLTFGAGSRLTVL.

Comment on this clonotype: A much larger clone sits a single nucleotide away, making a read error possible. The chain recombines TRBV13 with TRBJ2-7, with 7 bases matching TRBD1. The J call may be incorrect, as the DNA end agrees better with TRBJ2-1. Germline loops: CDR1 PRHDT, CDR2 FYEKMQ (reference sequence). CDR3 length: 14 residues. CDR3 sequence (DNA): TGTGCCAGCAGCCAAGACAGGGCCCCCTACGAGCAGTTCTTC. Translation gives CASSQDRAPYEQFF.

The J gene is TRBJ1-1, the V gene TRBV12-3 or TRBV12-4; 8 nucleotides line up with TRBD1. The CDR3 sequence is 15 residues long. V trimming: 5 bases; J trimming: 0 bases; junction bases outside the gene matches: 5. CDR3 bases: TGTGCCAGCAGTGCAGGGGGCTACATGAACACTGAAGCTTTCTTT. Translation: CASSAGGYMNTEAFF.

A few counts support this clonotype. The J gene is TRBJ2-3, the V gene TRBV3-1; TRBD1 agrees at 7 bases. Germline CDR1 LGHDT, CDR2 YNNKEL (reference sequence). The trim removed 4 bases at V and 2 bases at J, leaving 6 bases unmatched. This CDR3 comprises 15 residues. The CDR3 DNA reads TGTGCCAGCAGCCCCGGACAGGCCTCCACAGATACGCAGTATTTT. Protein sequence: CASSPGQASTDTQYF.

This clonotype has only a few counts. The V and J genes are TRBV3-1 and TRBJ1-1; 9 bases map to TRBD1. The V segment lost 4 bases and the J segment 3 bases; nucleotides outside the gene matches: 3. Per germline, CDR1 LGHDT and CDR2 YNNKEL (reference sequence). There are 14 residues in the CDR3. CDR3 in DNA: TGTGCCAGCAGCCGACAGGGGGAGGACACTGAAGCTTTCTTT. Amino acids: CASSRQGEDTEAFF.

The CDR3 protein is CASGRGAGNTIYF. In DNA, the CDR3 is TGTGCCAGCGGCAGGGGTGCTGGAAACACCATATATTTT. The rearrangement joins TRBV7-9 to TRBJ1-3; a weak D match, TRBD1 (6 bases). There are 13 residues in the CDR3. Looked up from germline, CDR1 is SEHNR and CDR2 is FQNEAQ (reference sequence). V was pared by 8 bases and J by 2 bases, with 10 bases between.

This clonotype was seen more than once but under ten times. The chain recombines TRBV12-3 or TRBV12-4 with TRBJ1-4, with D perhaps TRBD1 (5 bases). This CDR3 is built from 15 residues. V lost 5 bases, J lost 6 bases, and 16 bases lay in between. CDR3 DNA sequence: TGTGCCAGCAGTGTCCAGGGACCGAGGGATGAAAAACTGTTTTTT. Its protein is CASSVQGPRDEKLFF.

This chain joins TRBV27 and TRBJ2-7, with D uncertain. The CDR3 spans 14 residues. Between the trimmed V and J ends, which lost 5 bases and 3 bases, there was a span of 14 bases. In germline, CDR1 is MNHEY, CDR2 SMNVEV (reference sequence). The CDR3 protein is CASSLNGYSYEQYF. The DNA of the CDR3 is TGTGCCAGCAGTCTCAATGGATATAGCTACGAGCAGTACTTC.

This clonotype appeared a few times. The chain couples TRBV2 to TRBJ1-1, with 9 bases lining up with TRBD1. The V and J ends lost 9 bases and 4 bases, in that order; junction bases with no gene match: 9. Germline V CDR1 and CDR2: SNHLY, FYNNEI. The CDR3 has 14 residues. The DNA for the CDR3 is TGTGCCAGGGAAACCGGGACAGGGACCACTGAAGCTTTCTTT. It translates to CARETGTGTTEAFF.

The genes are TRBV5-5 and TRBJ2-2; 7 bases map to TRBD1. The germline gives CDR1 SGHKS, CDR2 YYEKEE (reference sequence). V gave up 0 bases and J gave up 3 bases; unmatched junction bases: 5. This CDR3 is built from 16 residues. CDR3 sequence (DNA): TGTGCCAGCAGCTTGGTAGGGGGCAAGGACACCGGGGAGCTGTTTTTT. It codes for CASSLVGGKDTGELFF.

In its sample, this clonotype was seen a few times. The chain employs TRBV5-6 and TRBJ2-1; 7 bases map to TRBD2. This CDR3 has 16 residues. Germline loops: CDR1 SGHDT, CDR2 YYEEEE. V lost 4 bases and J lost 6; bases outside the gene matches: 13. DNA for the CDR3: TGTGCCAGCAGCGGGCGGGTCGGCGGGAGTTTCAATGAGCAGTTCTTC. It yields the protein CASSGRVGGSFNEQFF. The full variable domain, in which reference TRBV5-6 and TRBJ2-1 provide the parts outside the CDR3, is DAGVTQSPTHLIKTRGQQVTLRCSPKSGHDTVSWYQQALGQGPQFIFQYYEEEERQRGNFPDRFSGHQFPNYSSELNVNALLLGDSALYLCASSGRVGGSFNEQFFGPGTRLTVL.

V gene TRBV20-1 combines with J gene TRBJ2-3, with TRBD1 matching 8 bases. The CDR3 is 15 amino acids. The V gene end was trimmed by 4 bases and the J gene end by 0 bases; junction bases not matched to a gene: 6. Germline V gene sequence: CDR1 DFQATT, CDR2 SNEGSKA (reference sequence). The CDR3 sequence: CSATPRDRSTDTQYF. The CDR3 DNA sequence: TGCAGTGCTACCCCTCGGGACAGGAGCACAGATACGCAGTATTTT.

The CDR3: CASTSGTSDTGELFF. The CDR3 DNA reads as TGCGCCAGCACCTCCGGGACTAGCGACACCGGGGAGCTGTTTTTT. The rearrangement uses TRBV5-1 and TRBJ2-2; 10 nucleotides align to TRBD2. CDR3 length equals 15 residues. Losses at the gene ends were 6 bases for V and 3 bases for J; bases not matched to a gene: 5. Germline CDR1 reads SGHRS; CDR2 reads YFSETQ.

By share, this clonotype ranks as large. V gene TRBV19 combines with J gene TRBJ2-3; 7 positions agree with TRBD1. Germline V CDR1 and CDR2: LNHDA, SQIVND (reference sequence). Trimming took 7 bases from V and 4 from J; bases not matched to a gene: 8. CDR3 length: 14 amino acids. The CDR3, as DNA: TGTGCCAGTACAGGGGGTCTCTGGGCAGATACGCAGTATTTT. This translates into CASTGGLWADTQYF.

This clonotype was seen many times. This rearrangement joins TRBV6-1 to TRBJ2-5, with 7 bases aligning to TRBD1. Per germline, CDR1 MNHNS and CDR2 SASEGT. CDR3 length: 15 amino acids. Trimming took 6 bases from V and 7 from J; bases not matched to a gene: 14. Here the CDR3 reads CASRRTRDSRATQYF. DNA for the CDR3: TGTGCCAGCAGGAGGACGAGGGACAGCCGGGCGACCCAGTACTTC.

This clonotype was picked up many times. CDR3 protein: CASSPPAGGRRYEQYF. The DNA of the CDR3 is TGTGCCAGCTCACCGCCGGCAGGCGGACGTCGGTACGAGCAGTACTTC. The chain joins TRBV18 to TRBJ2-7, with no clear D. The V and J ends lost 3 bases and 4 bases respectively, with 19 bases between them. The CDR3 is made up of 16 amino acids. The germline V gene has CDR1 KGHSH and CDR2 LQKENI.

This sequence joins TRBV30 and TRBJ1-2; 7 bases are shared with TRBD1. The CDR3 totals 13 residues. The V segment lost 3 bases and the J segment 4 bases; nucleotides outside the gene matches: 5. CDR1 is GTSNPN, CDR2 SVGIG, per germline (reference sequence). CDR3 protein: CAWRGGGGYGYTF. CDR3 nucleotide sequence: TGTGCCTGGAGGGGAGGGGGCGGCTATGGCTACACCTTC.

This clonotype was seen repeatedly, ten times or more. J is TRBJ1-2 and V is TRBV3-1; TRBD1 might be the D (6 bases). V gave up 4 bases and J gave up 7 bases, with 16 bases separating them. Per germline, CDR1 LGHDT and CDR2 YNNKEL (reference sequence). There are 14 residues in the CDR3. The CDR3 DNA sequence: TGTGCCAGCAGCCCCTCTGGGGGGGCGACTGGCTACACCTTC. Protein product: CASSPSGGATGYTF.

The V gene is TRBV2, the J gene TRBJ1-4; D is undetermined. With 1 base removed from V and 14 bases from J, the gap between germline ends came to 11 bases. The CDR3 is 12 amino acids. The germline CDR1 and CDR2 sequences are SNHLY and FYNNEI. CDR3 region: CASSEEARYLFF. DNA for the CDR3: TGTGCCAGCAGTGAAGAAGCCCGGTATCTGTTTTTT. The full variable domain, in which reference TRBV2 and TRBJ1-4 provide the parts outside the CDR3, is EPEVTQTPSHQVTQMGQEVILRCVPISNHLYFYWYRQILGQKVEFLVSFYNNEISEKSEIFDDQFSVERPDGSNFTLKIRSTKLEDSAMYFCASSEEARYLFFGSGTQLSVL.

This chain joins TRBV28 and TRBJ1-1; D gene ambiguous. Trimming left V 5 bases short and J 5 bases short, with 12 bases between. Germline CDR1 reads MDHEN; CDR2 reads SYDVKM. CDR3 size: 13 residues. CDR3 loop: CASSANPDTEAFF. In nucleotides, the CDR3 is TGTGCCAGCAGTGCGAACCCCGATACTGAAGCTTTCTTT.

This clonotype was observed at least ten times. The chain couples TRBV11-2 to TRBJ2-7; possibly TRBD1 for D (6 bases). This CDR3 spans 14 amino acids. V lost 4 bases and J 5 bases, leaving 15 bases between the germline ends. CDR1 and CDR2 (germline): SGHAT, FQNNGV. In nucleotides, the CDR3 is TGTGCCAGCAGCTCAATAGTGACAGGCAACGAGCAGTACTTC. Translation gives CASSSIVTGNEQYF. Drawing the rest from reference TRBV11-2 and TRBJ2-7, the complete variable domain is EAGVAQSPRYKIIEKRQSVAFWCNPISGHATLYWYQQILGQGPKLLIQFQNNGVVDDSQLPKDRFSAERLKGVDSTLKIQPAKLEDSAVYLCASSSIVTGNEQYFGPGTRLTVT.

This chain connects TRBV6-1 to TRBJ2-1, with 10 bases fitting TRBD2. The germline V gene has CDR1 MNHNS and CDR2 SASEGT. This CDR3 is built from 14 residues. V lost 6 bases, J lost 4 bases, and 3 bases stayed unmatched. The CDR3 sequence is CASSIAGGYNEQFF. The DNA of the CDR3 is TGTGCCAGCAGCATAGCGGGAGGATACAATGAGCAGTTCTTC.

This clonotype was counted ten times or more. The chain couples TRBV11-2 to TRBJ2-5; D is unclear. CDR3 length: 13 amino acids. Germline V gene lookup returns CDR1 SGHAT and CDR2 FQNNGV. Trimming removed 3 bases at V and 4 bases at J, with 9 bases between. The CDR3 spells CASSFGAAETQYF. DNA of the CDR3: TGTGCCAGCAGCTTCGGTGCGGCAGAGACCCAGTACTTC.

The rearrangement uses TRBV7-3 and TRBJ1-4; D is unclear. V lost 4 bases to trimming and J lost 4 bases, with 13 bases between them. The germline gives CDR1 SGHTA, CDR2 FQGTGA. The length of the CDR3 is 15 residues. CDR3 coding DNA: TGTGCCAGCAGCTCGGTGAATCGGGGTAATGAAAAACTGTTTTTT. It encodes CASSSVNRGNEKLFF. Full variable domain (remainder filled in from reference TRBV7-3 and TRBJ1-4): GAGVSQTPSNKVTEKGKYVELRCDPISGHTALYWYRQSLGQGPEFLIYFQGTGAADDSGLPNDRFFAVRPEGSVSTLKIQRTERGDSAVYLCASSSVNRGNEKLFFGSGTQLSVL.

CDR3 DNA: TGTGCCAGCAGTTATCAACATAAGGACACCAACTATGGCTACACCTTC. Its protein is CASSYQHKDTNYGYTF. V and J are TRBV28 and TRBJ1-2; weak D call: TRBD1 (5 bases). The germline V gene encodes CDR1 MDHEN and CDR2 SYDVKM. Trimming took 4 bases from V and 2 from J, leaving 17 bases between them. The CDR3 is 16 amino acids.

This clonotype appeared many times. The rearrangement links TRBV9 to TRBJ1-1, with no clear D. The CDR3 length is 13 residues. CDR1 SGDLS and CDR2 YYNGEE come from the germline V gene. Trimming left V 2 bases short and J 1 base short, with 6 bases between. The CDR3 spells CASSVKTNTEAFF. The CDR3 bases are TGTGCCAGCAGCGTTAAGACGAACACTGAAGCTTTCTTT.

The chain is built from TRBV28 and TRBJ1-2; D perhaps matches TRBD1 (5 bases). The CDR3 length is 15 residues. The ends were cut back, 3 bases at V and 5 bases at J, with 16 bases in the middle. In germline, CDR1 is MDHEN, CDR2 SYDVKM. This CDR3 is CASSLSGAGRYGYTF. The CDR3 DNA reads TGTGCCAGCAGTTTGAGTGGGGCAGGGCGGTATGGCTACACCTTC.

The chain uses TRBV12-5 and TRBJ2-1; the D is unclear. The CDR3 has 14 residues. Germline CDR1 is LGHNT and CDR2 is FRNRAP. Between the trimmed V and J ends, which lost 5 bases and 6 bases, there was a span of 14 bases. In nucleotides, the CDR3 is TGTGCTAGTGGTCCCCCCGCGCCCCCCAATGAGCAGTTCTTC. It specifies CASGPPAPPNEQFF.

On this clonotype: At one of its ends the junction is not consistent with the germline gene, which may arise from a read error. V usage is TRBV2 and J usage is TRBJ1-1; D gene ambiguous. The CDR3 is made up of 10 amino acids. From germline, CDR1 is SNHLY and CDR2 FYNNEI. CDR3 amino acids: CTSREMEAFF. In DNA, the CDR3 is TGTACCAGCAGAGAGATGGAAGCTTTCTTT.